This is a list of T cell receptor beta chains from one sample in a study of shared clonotypes between healthy human individuals. The assay was immunoSEQ multiplex PCR, and TCRdb's table has in-frame clones only and misses some. The data hold approximately 720,000 clones, with 92% observed a single time. Sequencing input: naive CD8+ T cells sorted from blood. Receptors were obtained from a man aged 25 to 40 in good health. CDR3s include the opening cysteine and the closing phenylalanine or tryptophan. D genes are given only for firm matches.

d_gene,v_gene,j_gene,CDR3aa
-,TRBV5-4,TRBJ2-7,CASSFSGTYYEQYF
TRBD1,TRBV7-9,TRBJ2-1,CASSFTTGFHNEQFF
TRBD1,TRBV12-5,TRBJ2-1,CASSTGAYNEQFF
-,TRBV5-4,TRBJ2-7,CASSLIREISYEQYF
TRBD2,TRBV11-3,TRBJ2-1,CASSLVDSGEQFF
-,TRBV28,TRBJ1-3,CASSLWGSGNTIYF
TRBD1,TRBV27,TRBJ1-1,CASRNQTGGLPSEAFF
-,TRBV27,TRBJ2-3,CASSIDRTTQTDTQYF
-,TRBV2,TRBJ2-7,CASSEATRLGRSTYEQYF
-,TRBV7-9,TRBJ2-7,CASSSGTYEQYF
-,TRBV4-3,TRBJ2-1,CASSQDGQSGNEQFF
-,TRBV7-9,TRBJ1-1,CASSLAAGSYTEAFF
TRBD2,TRBV4-1,TRBJ2-7,CASSQGAGGYEQYF
-,TRBV9,TRBJ2-3,CASSLSGVGADTQYF
-,TRBV28,TRBJ2-7,CASRGRRQISYEQYF
-,TRBV2,TRBJ2-7,CASSPGHSYEQYF
TRBD1,TRBV28,TRBJ2-1,CASNHVAGQGATYNEQFF
-,TRBV7-9,TRBJ2-4,CASSPAVEAKNIQYF
-,TRBV29-1,TRBJ1-3,CSVDTGATGNTIYF
-,TRBV15,TRBJ2-7,CATSREFDTYEQYF
-,TRBV6-5,TRBJ2-7,CASSYLDFEYF
-,TRBV28,TRBJ2-1,CASRRYSSGPYNEQFF
-,TRBV21-1,TRBJ2-1,CASSKRSNGRSHNEQFF
TRBD2,TRBV30,TRBJ2-1,CAWSVAGVAYNEQFF
TRBD2,TRBV11-2,TRBJ2-2,CASSHSGTRGWTGELFF
-,TRBV9,TRBJ2-1,CASSVGGATNEQFF
TRBD2,TRBV4-1,TRBJ2-1,CASSQGRRLAGVEEQFF
TRBD2,TRBV7-9,TRBJ2-1,CASSLVAGGREQFF
TRBD1,TRBV5-3,TRBJ1-5,CARSSTGTGGVSNQPQHF
-,TRBV27,TRBJ2-3,CASSLSSSTDTQYF
-,TRBV5-4,TRBJ2-7,CASRMGEGEQYF
-,TRBV5-1,TRBJ2-5,CASSLVGNPQETQYF